These 13 T cell receptor beta chains were sequenced from one sample in a study of control samples from healthy donors and cancer patients. Clones were sequenced by immunoSEQ multiplex PCR, and TCRdb holds only the in-frame ones, with some missing. This sample has 100,000 or so clones, with roughly three quarters found just once. The source material was blood. All receptors derive from a woman between 25 and 40 years old in good health.

This rearrangement joins TRBV5-6 to TRBJ1-6; TRBD1 agrees at 9 bases. Germline CDR1 reads SGHDT; CDR2 reads YYEEEE. The junction had 4 bases not matched to a gene; V was cut back by 3 bases and J by 3 bases. The CDR3 covers 16 residues. In nucleotides, the CDR3 is TGTGCCAGCAGCTCGGGACAGGGAGACTATAATTCACCCCTCCACTTT. Its protein is CASSSGQGDYNSPLHF.

This chain joins TRBV9 and TRBJ1-3, with D unclear. V was pared by 2 bases and J by 0 bases, with 12 bases between. The length of the CDR3 is 16 residues. Germline lookup yields CDR1 SGDLS and CDR2 YYNGEE. Here the CDR3 reads CASSVHSGSSGNTIYF. The CDR3 nucleotides are TGTGCCAGCAGCGTTCATTCCGGGTCCTCTGGAAACACCATATATTTT.

Written as DNA, the CDR3 is TGTGCCAGCAGCCCCCTTACTGTGAATGAGCAGTTCTTC. Translating gives CASSPLTVNEQFF. The J gene is TRBJ2-1, the V gene TRBV11-2; D gene unclear. The CDR3 has 13 residues. The V gene lost 5 bases and the J gene lost 7 bases, with 12 bases spanning the gap. Germline V gene sequence: CDR1 SGHAT, CDR2 FQNNGV.

With respect to this clone: At one end, the junction sequence differs from germline, possibly due to a read error. V usage is TRBV14 and J usage is TRBJ1-6; D is possibly TRBD1 (6 bases). CDR1 SGHDN and CDR2 FVKESK come from the germline V gene. This CDR3 is built from 15 residues. The CDR3 is CARSGGGTSVLPLHF. For the CDR3, the DNA is TGTGCCCGCAGCGGGGGGGGGACAAGCGTATTGCCCCTCCACTTT.

This clone was seen a few times. This chain uses TRBV5-4 with TRBJ2-7; possibly TRBD1 or TRBD2 for D (5 bases each). CDR3 length equals 17 residues. The germline V and J ends were trimmed by 4 bases and 4 bases, with 24 bases remaining between them. Germline V gene sequence: CDR1 SGHNT, CDR2 YYREEE (reference sequence). CDR3 sequence: CASSTHPGTALGYEQYF. CDR3 bases: TGTGCCAGCAGCACGCATCCCGGGACCGCCCTCGGGTACGAGCAGTACTTC.

The CDR3 region is CASSSYRDRGRETQYF. CDR3 DNA: TGCGCCAGCAGCTCCTACCGGGACAGGGGTAGGGAGACCCAGTACTTC. The chain couples TRBV5-1 to TRBJ2-5; TRBD1 matches at 10 bases. Per the germline V gene, CDR1 is SGHRS and CDR2 is YFSETQ. J was trimmed by 5 bases and V by 3 bases; bases with no gene match: 10. CDR3 size: 16 residues.

The gene calls are TRBV4-1 and TRBJ2-7; 10 nucleotides align to TRBD1. After removal of 4 bases from V and 2 bases from J, the junction contained 5 bases not matched to a gene. CDR1 is MGHRA, CDR2 YSYEKL, per germline. The CDR3 is 15 amino acids. The CDR3 DNA is TGCGCCAGCAGCCTTCCGGGACAGGGGACCTACGAGCAGTACTTC. Encoded protein: CASSLPGQGTYEQYF.

The chain combines TRBV3-1 (or the pseudogene TRBV3-2) with TRBJ1-6; possibly TRBD1 for D (5 bases). Germline values: CDR1 LGHDT, CDR2 YNNKEL (reference sequence). The CDR3 spans 16 residues. Trimming removed 2 bases from V and 9 bases from J, with 17 bases in between. Here the CDR3 reads CASSQKPGGRGSPLHF. As DNA, the CDR3 is TGTGCCAGCAGCCAAAAACCGGGGGGAAGGGGTTCACCCCTCCACTTT.

J is TRBJ2-5 and V is TRBV29-1; tentatively, D is TRBD2 (6 bases). Trimming pared 4 bases from V and 4 bases from J, leaving 7 bases between. Germline CDR1 SQVTM, CDR2 ANQGSEA. The CDR3 runs 11 residues. In DNA, the CDR3 is TGCAGCGTTGGCGGGACAGAGACCCAGTACTTC. As protein: CSVGGTETQYF.

Note on this clone: One junction end does not reproduce the germline sequence, and a read error may be involved. The chain uses TRBV6-2 or TRBV6-3 and TRBJ1-2; D remains unclear. Germline V lookup: CDR1 MNHEY, CDR2 SVGEGT. This CDR3 is 12 amino acids long. The CDR3 region is CASSDSNYGYTF. For the CDR3, the DNA is TGTGCCAGCAGTGACTCTAACTATGGCTACACCTTC.

This chain uses TRBV5-1 with TRBJ2-7; 8 nucleotides agree with TRBD2. The CDR3 runs 16 residues. V shed 4 bases and J 0 bases; nucleotides not matched to a gene: 9. CDR1 SGHRS and CDR2 YFSETQ come from the germline V gene. CDR3: CASSPPRAGGSYEQYF. For the CDR3, the DNA is TGCGCCAGCAGCCCCCCTCGGGCGGGGGGCTCCTACGAGCAGTACTTC.

CDR3 sequence reads: CASSLEGTSYEQYF. The CDR3 DNA follows: TGTGCCAGCAGCTTAGAGGGGACCTCCTACGAGCAGTACTTC. The chain uses TRBV11-2 and TRBJ2-7; D possibly uses TRBD1 or TRBD2 (5 bases each). Deletions cut 0 bases from V and 0 bases from J, with 6 bases between. The CDR3 is 14 amino acids. Germline CDR1 SGHAT, CDR2 FQNNGV. Full variable domain (outside the CDR3, taken from reference TRBV11-2 and TRBJ2-7): EAGVAQSPRYKIIEKRQSVAFWCNPISGHATLYWYQQILGQGPKLLIQFQNNGVVDDSQLPKDRFSAERLKGVDSTLKIQPAKLEDSAVYLCASSLEGTSYEQYFGPGTRLTVT.

CDR3 protein: CASSIPKGRSTDTQYF. The CDR3 nucleotides read TGTGCCAGTAGTATCCCTAAGGGGCGAAGCACAGATACGCAGTATTTT. The chain links TRBV19 to TRBJ2-3; a possible D gene is TRBD1 (5 bases). The CDR3 length is 16 residues. The ends were cut back, 3 bases at V and 0 bases at J, with 13 bases in the middle. CDR1 is LNHDA and CDR2 is SQIVND in the germline V gene (reference sequence).